This paragraph reports one TCR beta chain. This sample was taken from a study of blood T cell repertoires in COVID-19. Study-wide context: Sources were T cells, B-cell-depleted T cells, or PBMCs; the material itself was cDNA or gDNA.

This CDR3 spans 15 amino acids. Between the trimmed V and J ends, which lost 2 bases and 4 bases, there was a span of 14 bases. Germline-derived CDR1 and CDR2 are SGHDN and FVKESK. Authors' methods: Cell counts per sample came from amplifying reference gene primers. Here immunoSEQ multiplex PCR was the method, and the copy in TCRdb shows in-frame clones only, minus some. V, J and clone size derive from that table, while D and trimming were established from the DNA sequence. The sample records 250,000 or so clones, around nine tenths being singletons. The specimen was peripheral blood. The sequence came from a woman in her 70s with active or convalescent COVID-19. V and J are TRBV14 and TRBJ1-1; D may be TRBD1 (6 bases). This CDR3 reads CASSQLPGAITEAFF. Here the CDR3 DNA reads TGTGCCAGCAGCCAACTTCCAGGGGCGATCACTGAAGCTTTCTTT.